This T cell receptor (beta chain) was obtained from a study of blood T cell repertoires in COVID-19. About the research overall: PBMCs, B-cell-depleted T cells, or T cells were the source of the cDNA or gDNA that made up the material.

As originally analysed: Researchers report that nucleated cell counts were estimated from reference gene primer amplification. Only in-frame clones appear in the TCRdb table, and some are missing; sequencing was by immunoSEQ multiplex PCR. That table furnishes V, J and clone size, whereas the DNA furnished D and trimming. Of roughly 180,000 clones listed, about 85% are singletons. The TCR originated in a man aged 60 to 69 who had recovered from COVID-19. The sample consisted of peripheral blood.

CDR3 DNA sequence: TGTGCCAGCATCCCGGGACAGGGCCAATGGACTGAAGCTTTCTTT. Translation: CASIPGQGQWTEAFF. The V call is TRBV6-5, the J call TRBJ1-1, with 9 nucleotides matching TRBD1. CDR3 length: 15 amino acids. V trimming: 7 bases; J trimming: 5 bases; junction bases outside the gene matches: 11. The germline gives CDR1 MNHEY, CDR2 SVGAGI.